This T cell receptor beta chain stems from a study of T cells after yellow fever vaccination. TCRdb analysed the 5' RACE reads with MiXCR anew, one entry per CDR3 protein. The sample records roughly 500,000 distinct CDR3 sequences, roughly 21% being singletons. This TCR was sampled from a young man who received the YFV17D yellow fever vaccine. The starting material was PBMCs, obtained 15 days after the yellow fever booster vaccination.

The CDR3 nucleotides read TGTGCCACCCCGGGAGGTAAAAACATTCAGTACTTC. Translation: CATPGGKNIQYF. The chain couples TRBV15 to TRBJ2-4, with TRBD2 matching over 7 bases. Trimming removed 8 bases from V and 4 bases from J; junction bases left unmatched: 2. The V gene's germline CDR1 is LNHNV and CDR2 YYDKDF (reference sequence). The CDR3 runs 12 residues. The full variable domain, rest sourced from reference TRBV15 and TRBJ2-4, is DAMVIQNPRYQVTQFGKPVTLSCSQTLNHNVMYWYQQKSSQAPKLLFHYYDKDFNNEADTPDNFQSRRPNTSFCFLDIRSPGLGDTAMYLCATPGGKNIQYFGAGTRLSVL.